The 14 T cell receptor beta chains below all came from one sample that was sequenced in a study of cytomegalovirus exposure and HLA in healthy donors. The primer mix had 60 Vbeta and 13 Jbeta primers. Repertoires were generated with immunoSEQ multiplex PCR, while TCRdb's copy carries only in-frame clones and drops some. This sample has over 100,000 clones, with 81% found just once. What was sequenced was PBMCs. These receptors came from a woman aged 30 to 39 in good health and CMV-seronegative.

This clone has a handful of counts. The chain couples TRBV29-1 to TRBJ2-3; TRBD2 matches at 9 bases. Germline V gene lookup returns CDR1 SQVTM and CDR2 ANQGSEA. With 3 bases clipped from V and 0 bases from J, the junction kept 16 bases outside the gene matches. CDR3 length: 19 residues. In DNA, the CDR3 is TGCAGCGTTGAGTGGTCGGCGGGAGGGGGGATTAGAAGCACAGATACGCAGTATTTT. Translating gives CSVEWSAGGGIRSTDTQYF.

The rearrangement joins TRBV27 to TRBJ1-3; TRBD1 matches 8 bases. CDR3 length equals 16 residues. J was trimmed by 0 bases and V by 4 bases; bases with no gene match: 5. CDR1 MNHEY and CDR2 SMNVEV come from the germline V gene (reference sequence). CDR3 bases: TGTGCCAGCAGTTCCATCGACAGGGGCTCTGGAAACACCATATATTTT. This translates into CASSSIDRGSGNTIYF.

The genes are TRBV27 and TRBJ2-7; unclear D gene. V was clipped by 0 bases and J by 2 bases, with 8 bases between them. The CDR3 is 14 amino acids. Germline CDR1 reads MNHEY; CDR2 reads SMNVEV (reference sequence). Here the CDR3 reads CASSLSRGPYEQYF. In DNA form, the CDR3 reads TGTGCCAGCAGTTTATCTCGCGGCCCCTACGAGCAGTACTTC.

The gene calls are TRBV6-1 and TRBJ2-7; D is unclear. Germline lookup yields CDR1 MNHNS and CDR2 SASEGT. This CDR3 region has 12 residues. Trimming left V 6 bases short and J 1 base short, with 7 bases between. CDR3 sequence reads: CASRAVSYEQYF. CDR3 coding DNA: TGTGCCAGCAGGGCTGTATCCTACGAGCAGTACTTC.

V usage is TRBV28 and J usage is TRBJ2-7; 7 bases map to TRBD1. The CDR3 sequence is 13 residues long. The J segment lost 7 bases and the V segment lost 5 bases, leaving 8 bases of the junction unmatched. Germline V CDR1 and CDR2: MDHEN, SYDVKM. The CDR3 bases are TGTGCCAGCAGTCAACTACAGGGGCTTGAGCAGTACTTC. Protein sequence: CASSQLQGLEQYF.

The J gene is TRBJ2-7, the V gene TRBV10-3; D is uncertain. V lost 2 bases and J lost 0, with 14 bases in between. CDR3 length: 16 residues. Looked up from germline, CDR1 is ENHRY and CDR2 is SYGVKD. The CDR3 spells CAISEPRFTGSYEQYF. CDR3 DNA sequence: TGTGCCATCAGTGAGCCCCGGTTCACTGGCTCCTACGAGCAGTACTTC.

This chain links TRBV19 with TRBJ1-2; D might be TRBD1 (5 bases). The V end lost 5 bases, the J end lost 4 bases, and 20 bases lay between the germline ends. Germline CDR1 is LNHDA and CDR2 is SQIVND (reference sequence). CDR3 length equals 16 residues. DNA of the CDR3: TGTGCCAGTAGTTCCCACAGGAGCCAAGATTTCTATGGCTACACCTTC. This encodes CASSSHRSQDFYGYTF.

This chain connects TRBV7-2 to TRBJ1-4; no definite D call. The germline V gene has CDR1 SGHTA and CDR2 FQGNSA. V lost 2 bases to trimming and J lost 10 bases, with 17 bases between them. The CDR3 spans 15 residues. As DNA, the CDR3 is TGTGCCAGCAGCTTACGAGCAGATCCGAGAGGAAAACTGTTTTTT. This encodes CASSLRADPRGKLFF.

CDR3 sequence: CASSLGKWERIGNEQFF. The CDR3, as DNA: TGTGCCAGCAGCTTAGGAAAGTGGGAGCGGATCGGCAATGAGCAGTTCTTC. The chain has TRBV11-1 and TRBJ2-1, with a tentative D call TRBD2 (5 bases). This CDR3 has 17 amino acids. Germline-derived CDR1 and CDR2 are SGHAT and FQDESV (reference sequence). Trimming took 1 base from V and 6 from J, leaving 19 bases between them.

This chain links TRBV11-1 with TRBJ2-7; 9 bases agree with TRBD1. The V segment lost 5 bases and the J segment 6 bases; nucleotides outside the gene matches: 11. Germline V CDR1 and CDR2: SGHAT, FQDESV (reference sequence). CDR3 length: 15 amino acids. The CDR3 here is CASSPFRDRVPEQYF. CDR3 DNA: TGTGCCAGCAGCCCCTTCCGGGACAGGGTCCCCGAGCAGTACTTC.

Concerning this clone: Other DNA sequences in this sample translate to the same CDR3. The chain has TRBV29-1 and TRBJ2-5; 8 positions match TRBD1. The junction had 4 bases not matched to a gene; V was cut back by 7 bases and J by 3 bases. Germline V gene lookup returns CDR1 SQVTM and CDR2 ANQGSEA. There are 12 residues in the CDR3. In DNA, the CDR3 is TGCAGCGGTTTGACAGGGGAAGAGACCCAGTACTTC. The encoded protein is CSGLTGEETQYF.

This clone appeared a few times. The gene calls are TRBV5-8 and TRBJ2-1; 10 bases line up with TRBD2. This CDR3 contains 16 residues. Germline lookup yields CDR1 SGHTS and CDR2 YDEGEE. Germline trimming cut 7 bases from V and 10 bases from J; bases unmatched to any gene: 17. CDR3 loop: CASFRAGGPAIVEQFF. CDR3 bases: TGTGCCAGCTTTAGAGCGGGAGGGCCGGCTATAGTGGAGCAGTTCTTC.

The V and J genes are TRBV12-5 and TRBJ2-4; D might be TRBD2 (7 bases). The CDR3 is 14 residues long. With 6 bases removed from V and 5 bases from J, the gap between germline ends came to 14 bases. Germline V gene data show CDR1 as LGHNT and CDR2 as FRNRAP. CDR3 amino acids: CASGPGGQQNIQYF. The DNA of the CDR3 is TGTGCTAGTGGACCGGGGGGACAACAAAACATTCAGTACTTC.

The chain recombines TRBV28 with TRBJ1-1, with TRBD1 identical over 8 bases. CDR1 is MDHEN and CDR2 is SYDVKM in the germline V gene. Trimming at V came to 5 bases and at J to 0 bases, leaving 11 bases not matched to a gene. The CDR3 spans 17 residues. The CDR3 DNA reads as TGTGCCAGCAGTAGGACAGGGACCTTACGCCTGAACACTGAAGCTTTCTTT. This codes for CASSRTGTLRLNTEAFF.